This T cell receptor (beta chain) was recovered during a study of neurological immune-mediated disorders. Study conclusions and caveats: Multiple sclerosis, the disease with the least TCR clonal expansion, fell below healthy controls, whereas HTLV-1-associated myelopathy showed the most.

As to time point: longitudinal time-point 1 (baseline). Synthesis of cDNA used 5'RACE (with 10-nucleotide random UMIs). TCRdb called the 5' RACE reads again in MiXCR, with one record for every CDR3 protein. This table holds about 49,000 distinct CDR3 sequences, approximately 11% found once. From germline, CDR1 is DFQATT and CDR2 SNEGSKA (reference sequence). V was pared by 6 bases and J by 6 bases, with 7 bases of the junction left unmatched. This CDR3 has 12 amino acids. This clonotype came up many times. Its specificity is not known. The sequencing input was PBMCs. V and J are TRBV20-1 and TRBJ2-7; 8 bases align to TRBD2. This clonotype was sampled from a woman between 40 and 50 years old in good health. CDR3 nucleotides: TGCAGTGCCGCGACGGCGGGAGGCGAGCAGTACTTC. Translated, it gives CSAATAGGEQYF.